This TCR beta chain was recorded in a study of regulatory T cells in long-lasting Graves disease. Arm-PCR of CDR3 regions and iRepertoire HTBI primers were used to build TCR beta libraries. TCRdb re-analysed the multiplex PCR reads in MiXCR, keeping a single row per CDR3 protein. The repertoire holds 350,000 to 450,000 distinct CDR3 sequences, with about 20% as singletons. As for time point: persistent/refractory GD, antithyroid drugs over 5 years with positive TRAb. The TCR library was made from RNA that had been extracted from PBMCs in TRIzol. An endocrinology unit in Xi'an, China, supplied the patients. This clonotype was observed a few times. Unmatched junction bases numbered 25, after V lost 6 bases and J lost 2 bases. CDR3 size: 22 residues.

The material sequenced was peripheral blood mononuclear cells (PBMCs), taken when the disease was refractory, from a patient treated with antithyroid drugs. The clonotype originates from a female donor with Graves disease. The chain joins TRBV12-3 or TRBV12-4 to TRBJ2-2; TRBD2 matches at 9 bases. In DNA form, the CDR3 reads TGTGCCAGCAGCTCTGAGATTGGCGGGAGGGGCCGAGTTGACATAAACACCGGGGAGCTGTTTTTT. Amino acids: CASSSEIGGRGRVDINTGELFF.